A selection of T cell receptor beta chains follows, all from one sample in a study of radiation and T cells in renal cell carcinoma. TCRdb's copy holds only in-frame clones and misses some; the assay was immunoSEQ multiplex PCR. The repertoire holds about 150,000 clones, roughly 84% seen once, with 12% in the top ten. The sample consisted of blood, taken from a patient whose treatment included radiotherapy and nephrectomy. The source of these receptors is a woman aged 50 to 60 with renal cell carcinoma. The CDR3 runs from the conserved cysteine through the conserved F or W. The D gene is left open where the match is weak. Clone size is shown for a subset of rows, as once, few, many or a class of expanded clone.

J: TRBJ2-7; D: TRBD2; size: .; V: TRBV18; CDR3: CASSIAGVSYEQYF; DNA: TGTGCCAGCTCCATAGCGGGGGTCTCCTACGAGCAGTACTTC
J: TRBJ2-2; D: .; size: .; V: TRBV4-2; CDR3: CASSQDGGPGGELFF; DNA: TGTGCCAGCAGCCAAGACGGGGGGCCGGGCGGGGAGCTGTTTTTT
J: TRBJ1-1; D: .; size: .; V: TRBV7-3; CDR3: CASSLTRVANTEAFF; DNA: TGTGCCAGCAGCTTAACGAGGGTGGCTAACACTGAAGCTTTCTTT
J: TRBJ2-5; D: .; size: once; V: TRBV5-6; CDR3: CASSLVHTQETQYF; DNA: TGTGCCAGCAGTCTCGTGCACACCCAAGAGACCCAGTACTTC
J: TRBJ2-5; D: .; size: .; V: TRBV18; CDR3: CASSPPETGPGGTQYF; DNA: TGTGCCAGCTCTCCCCCCGAGACGGGGCCCGGGGGGACCCAGTACTTC
J: TRBJ2-6; D: .; size: once; V: TRBV19; CDR3: CASSMAYRGANVLTF; DNA: TGTGCCAGTAGTATGGCGTATCGAGGGGCCAACGTCCTGACTTTC
J: TRBJ2-3; D: .; size: .; V: TRBV6-5; CDR3: CASSYSRIESTDTQYF; DNA: TGTGCCAGCAGTTACTCCCGAATCGAGAGCACAGATACGCAGTATTTT
J: TRBJ1-1; D: .; size: .; V: TRBV10-3; CDR3: CAISESAYTEAFF; DNA: TGTGCCATCAGTGAGTCCGCATACACTGAAGCTTTCTTT
J: TRBJ1-1; D: TRBD1; size: few; V: TRBV7-9; CDR3: CASSFTPTGPNTEAFF; DNA: TGTGCCAGCAGCTTTACCCCGACAGGGCCGAACACTGAAGCTTTCTTT
J: TRBJ2-3; D: .; size: .; V: TRBV7-3; CDR3: CASSLHTGSNTDTQYF; DNA: TGTGCCAGCAGCCTTCACACCGGGTCTAACACAGATACGCAGTATTTT
J: TRBJ1-2; D: TRBD1; size: .; V: TRBV19; CDR3: CASHSTGGVIFNYGYTF; DNA: TGTGCCAGCCACTCTACAGGGGGCGTTATTTTTAACTATGGCTACACCTTC
J: TRBJ2-2; D: TRBD1; size: .; V: TRBV7-2; CDR3: CASSPRGGLNTGELFF; DNA: TGTGCCAGCAGCCCCCGAGGGGGCCTAAACACCGGGGAGCTGTTTTTT
J: TRBJ1-1; D: TRBD1; size: .; V: TRBV5-5; CDR3: CASSLGRDRGPEAFF; DNA: TGTGCCAGCAGCTTGGGAAGGGACAGAGGACCTGAAGCTTTCTTT
J: TRBJ1-4; D: TRBD1; size: .; V: TRBV25-1; CDR3: CASSRQGGNEKLFF; DNA: TGTGCCAGCAGTAGGCAGGGGGGAAATGAAAAACTGTTTTTT
J: TRBJ1-2; D: .; size: .; V: TRBV5-6; CDR3: CASSLFLFNYGYTF; DNA: TGTGCCAGCAGCTTGTTTCTCTTCAACTATGGCTACACCTTC
J: TRBJ2-5; D: TRBD1; size: .; V: TRBV29-1; CDR3: CSFHRGQGAGTQYF; DNA: TGCAGCTTCCATCGGGGGCAGGGGGCAGGGACCCAGTACTTC
J: TRBJ2-5; D: TRBD2; size: .; V: TRBV7-2; CDR3: CASSLSTSGETQYF; DNA: TGTGCCAGCAGCTTATCGACTAGCGGGGAGACCCAGTACTTC
J: TRBJ2-1; D: .; size: once; V: TRBV11-2; CDR3: CASSRGQTYNEQFF; DNA: TGTGCCAGCAGTCGTGGACAGACCTACAATGAGCAGTTCTTC
J: TRBJ1-1; D: .; size: .; V: TRBV6-5; CDR3: CAALPGASTEAFF; DNA: TGTGCCGCCCTCCCGGGGGCCAGCACTGAAGCTTTCTTT
J: TRBJ1-4; D: .; size: .; V: TRBV5-4; CDR3: CASSLRSNGEKLFF; DNA: TGTGCCAGCAGCTTGAGAAGTAACGGTGAAAAACTGTTTTTT
J: TRBJ1-6; D: .; size: .; V: TRBV9; CDR3: CASSVAGASPLHF; DNA: TGTGCCAGCAGCGTAGCTGGGGCATCACCCCTCCACTTT
J: TRBJ1-1; D: .; size: once; V: TRBV29-1; CDR3: CSALGSPMNTEAFF; DNA: TGCAGCGCCCTGGGATCTCCCATGAACACTGAAGCTTTCTTT
J: TRBJ1-2; D: TRBD1; size: few; V: TRBV27; CDR3: CASSFSGPGQVYF; DNA: TGTGCCAGCAGCTTCAGCGGCCCGGGACAGGTTTATTTC
J: TRBJ2-2; D: .; size: .; V: TRBV7-2; CDR3: CASSLEEINTGELFF; DNA: TGTGCCAGCAGCTTAGAGGAGATAAACACCGGGGAGCTGTTTTTT
J: TRBJ2-3; D: .; size: few; V: TRBV27; CDR3: CASSPTPDTQYF; DNA: TGTGCCAGCAGCCCCACCCCAGATACGCAGTATTTT
J: TRBJ1-1; D: .; size: .; V: TRBV27; CDR3: CASSLVQHMNTEAFF; DNA: TGTGCCAGCAGTTTGGTACAGCATATGAACACTGAAGCTTTCTTT
J: TRBJ2-5; D: .; size: .; V: TRBV5-1; CDR3: CASSLEVWTVQETQYF; DNA: TGCGCCAGCAGCTTGGAAGTTTGGACAGTCCAAGAGACCCAGTACTTC
J: TRBJ1-2; D: .; size: .; V: TRBV14; CDR3: CASSPSSIRAGFYHGYTF; DNA: TGTGCCAGCAGCCCATCATCCATCAGGGCGGGGTTCTATCATGGCTACACCTTC
J: TRBJ2-2; D: .; size: .; V: TRBV4-3; CDR3: CASSQVPETSTGELFF; DNA: TGCGCCAGCAGCCAGGTCCCCGAGACGAGCACCGGGGAGCTGTTTTTT
J: TRBJ2-5; D: TRBD2; size: .; V: TRBV9; CDR3: CASSARLAGGQETQYF; DNA: TGTGCCAGCAGCGCCCGACTAGCGGGGGGCCAAGAGACCCAGTACTTC
J: TRBJ2-1; D: TRBD2; size: .; V: TRBV7-7; CDR3: CASSLAGSSYNEQFF; DNA: TGTGCTAGCAGCTTAGCGGGGAGCTCCTACAATGAGCAGTTCTTC
J: TRBJ1-4; D: .; size: once; V: TRBV6-6; CDR3: CASTLNPNEKLFF; DNA: TGTGCCAGCACCCTAAATCCTAATGAAAAACTGTTTTTT
J: TRBJ2-7; D: .; size: .; V: TRBV18; CDR3: CASSPPDTNLPYEQYF; DNA: TGTGCCAGCTCACCCCCGGACACGAACCTTCCCTACGAGCAGTACTTC